These 19 T cell receptor beta chains were all obtained from the same sample, sequenced in a study of blood T cell repertoires in COVID-19. The repertoire was sequenced with immunoSEQ multiplex PCR; TCRdb's copy has only in-frame clones and lacks some. The sample records just over 250,000 clones, more than 85% being singletons. The sample was peripheral blood. These receptors were taken from a person under 30 with COVID-19, enrolled during active disease.

Only one count was recorded for this clone. V usage is TRBV2 and J usage is TRBJ2-7; 7 nucleotides align to TRBD2. Per the germline V gene, CDR1 is SNHLY and CDR2 is FYNNEI. V lost 5 bases to trimming and J lost 2 bases; unmatched junction nucleotides: 3. The CDR3 has 13 residues. The CDR3, as DNA: TGTGCCAGCAGTCGAAGCGGGGCCTACGAGCAGTACTTC. It codes for CASSRSGAYEQYF.

The chain couples TRBV6-5 to TRBJ1-1; D is perhaps TRBD1 (6 bases). V dropped 0 bases and J dropped 1 base, with 12 bases sitting between them. The CDR3 is 16 residues long. Germline V gene data show CDR1 as MNHEY and CDR2 as SVGAGI. The CDR3 DNA follows: TGTGCCAGCAGTTACTCTAGGGGGTGGGGGAACACTGAAGCTTTCTTT. Translated, it gives CASSYSRGWGNTEAFF.

In nucleotides, the CDR3 is TGTGCCAGCAGTCGGACGGGCTCCTACGAGCAGTACTTC. This gives the protein CASSRTGSYEQYF. The chain recombines TRBV6-6 with TRBJ2-7; D not certain. Trimming stripped 5 bases from V and 0 bases from J, with 8 bases between. The CDR3 is 13 residues long. Germline V gene lookup returns CDR1 MNHNY and CDR2 SVGAGI (reference sequence).

V is TRBV11-2 and J is TRBJ2-1, with 9 bases fitting TRBD1. Losses at the gene ends were 3 bases for V and 6 bases for J; bases not matched to a gene: 12. Germline V gives CDR1 SGHAT, CDR2 FQNNGV. The CDR3 totals 17 residues. The chain's CDR3 is CASSFGQGSPRFNEQFF. CDR3 nucleotides: TGTGCCAGCAGCTTCGGACAGGGGTCGCCAAGATTCAATGAGCAGTTCTTC.

This clone was recorded a few times. The rearrangement joins TRBV7-9 to TRBJ1-4; a possible D gene is TRBD1 (5 bases). The V gene's germline CDR1 is SEHNR and CDR2 FQNEAQ (reference sequence). CDR3 size: 12 residues. V was clipped by 5 bases and J by 12 bases, with 13 bases between them. CDR3 sequence (DNA): TGTGCCAGCAGCGGTTCCTCGGGGGAACTGTTTTTT. Its protein is CASSGSSGELFF. The full variable domain, its missing parts supplied by reference TRBV7-9 and TRBJ1-4, is DTGVSQNPRHKITKRGQNVTFRCDPISEHNRLYWYRQTLGQGPEFLTYFQNEAQLEKSRLLSDRFSAERPKGSFSTLEIQRTEQGDSAMYLCASSGSSGELFFGSGTQLSVL.

The chain links TRBV29-1 to TRBJ2-1; 8 nucleotides match TRBD1. This CDR3 has 13 residues. From germline, CDR1 is SQVTM and CDR2 ANQGSEA. V trimming: 7 bases; J trimming: 7 bases; junction bases outside the gene matches: 9. Here the CDR3 DNA reads TGCAGCGCCCGACTTCAGGGGGCGAATGAGCAGTTCTTC. It translates to CSARLQGANEQFF.

V is TRBV28 and J is TRBJ1-2; tentative D call: TRBD1 (6 bases). Trimming left V 5 bases short and J 4 bases short, with 17 bases between. This CDR3 spans 15 amino acids. Germline CDR1 and CDR2: MDHEN and SYDVKM. The CDR3 DNA follows: TGTGCCAGCAGTCCTTACAGGGAGAAAGGCTATGGCTACACCTTC. Residues: CASSPYREKGYGYTF.

V gene TRBV27 combines with J gene TRBJ2-1; D is ambiguous. Germline CDR1 reads MNHEY; CDR2 reads SMNVEV (reference sequence). This CDR3 spans 12 amino acids. V was shortened by 4 bases and J by 4 bases, with 5 bases between the two germline ends. CDR3: CASSSVYNEQFF. The CDR3 nucleotides read TGTGCCAGCAGTTCCGTATACAATGAGCAGTTCTTC.

The V call is TRBV10-2, the J call TRBJ2-1; 8 nucleotides agree with TRBD2. The trim removed 3 bases at V and 8 bases at J, leaving 9 bases unmatched. CDR1 WSHSY and CDR2 SAAADI come from the germline V gene. The CDR3 contains 15 residues. CDR3 sequence (DNA): TGCGCCAGCAGTGAATTCATAGCGGGGTGGGATGAGCAGTTCTTC. Protein sequence: CASSEFIAGWDEQFF.

The V and J genes are TRBV7-9 and TRBJ2-7, with TRBD2 identical over 11 bases. The CDR3 length is 16 residues. V lost 5 bases to trimming and J lost 2 bases; unmatched junction nucleotides: 8. Germline loops: CDR1 SEHNR, CDR2 FQNEAQ (reference sequence). Here the CDR3 DNA reads TGTGCCAGCAGCCCAATGAGACTAGCGGGGCCCTACGAGCAGTACTTC. Translating gives CASSPMRLAGPYEQYF.

The chain joins TRBV28 to TRBJ1-5; 7 bases fit TRBD1. The germline V gene encodes CDR1 MDHEN and CDR2 SYDVKM. CDR3 length equals 14 residues. The junction had 9 bases not matched to a gene; V was cut back by 5 bases and J by 8 bases. For the CDR3, the DNA is TGTGCCAGCAGTCCACGGGACAGCGGAAAGCCCCAGCATTTT. Translation gives CASSPRDSGKPQHF.

The gene calls are TRBV5-5 and TRBJ1-3, with D perhaps TRBD1 (5 bases). CDR3 length equals 16 residues. Trimming took 0 bases from V and 1 from J, leaving 11 bases between them. CDR1 SGHKS and CDR2 YYEKEE come from the germline V gene (reference sequence). The CDR3 DNA follows: TGTGCCAGCAGCTTGGAGTCCAGGGCTTCTGGAAACACCATATATTTT. Translation: CASSLESRASGNTIYF.

This chain connects TRBV9 to TRBJ1-5; D gene unclear. V was pared by 3 bases and J by 6 bases, with 10 bases between. Germline values: CDR1 SGDLS, CDR2 YYNGEE. The CDR3 has 13 amino acids. In nucleotides, the CDR3 is TGTGCCAGCAGCGCTGGAGACTTTCAGCCCCAGCATTTT. This sequence encodes CASSAGDFQPQHF.

This chain joins TRBV18 and TRBJ2-7, with 14 nucleotides matching TRBD2. Germline assignment: CDR1 KGHSH and CDR2 LQKENI. V lost 5 bases and J lost 4; bases outside the gene matches: 1. The CDR3 is 14 residues long. CDR3 sequence (DNA): TGTGCCAGCTCAGGGACTAGCGGGAGTTACGAGCAGTACTTC. Translation: CASSGTSGSYEQYF.

This chain links TRBV27 with TRBJ1-3, with TRBD1 matching 7 bases. The ends lost 8 bases at V and 1 base at J; junction bases unmatched: 8. The CDR3 length is 15 residues. Germline V gene data show CDR1 as MNHEY and CDR2 as SMNVEV (reference sequence). As DNA, the CDR3 is TGTGCCAGCGGAGCGTCAGGGGGTTCTGGAAACACCATATATTTT. Amino acids: CASGASGGSGNTIYF.

V is TRBV6-2 or TRBV6-3 and J is TRBJ2-7, with TRBD2 identical over 12 bases. J lost 0 bases, V lost 4 bases, and 7 bases had no gene match. Germline CDR1 and CDR2: MNHEY and SVGEGT. This CDR3 is built from 17 residues. CDR3 DNA: TGTGCCAGCAGTTTTTCACTAGCGGGAGGACGCTCCTACGAGCAGTACTTC. It translates to CASSFSLAGGRSYEQYF.

The gene calls are TRBV6-5 and TRBJ2-7, with D hard to call. V was pared by 1 base and J by 1 base, with 5 bases between. Germline-derived CDR1 and CDR2 are MNHEY and SVGAGI. The CDR3 has 13 amino acids. CDR3 sequence (DNA): TGTGCCAGCAGTTACTTACTTTCCTACGAGCAGTACTTC. Translation: CASSYLLSYEQYF.

This sequence joins TRBV27 and TRBJ1-6, with D unclear. This CDR3 comprises 15 residues. Germline V gene data show CDR1 as MNHEY and CDR2 as SMNVEV (reference sequence). Trimming took off 5 bases at V and 7 bases at J, with 15 bases between the two ends. CDR3 residues: CASSRLNFLNSPLHF. The CDR3 region has the DNA TGTGCCAGCAGTCGACTCAACTTTTTGAATTCACCCCTCCACTTT.

The genes are TRBV10-3 and TRBJ2-5, with D maybe TRBD1 (6 bases). With 8 bases removed from V and 3 bases from J, the gap between germline ends came to 13 bases. Germline V lookup: CDR1 ENHRY, CDR2 SYGVKD. This CDR3 comprises 13 residues. This chain's CDR3 is CAIRRQDKETQYF. CDR3 nucleotides: TGTGCCATCCGACGACAGGACAAAGAGACCCAGTACTTC.